A single sample gave rise to the 21 T cell receptor beta chains below, sequenced in a study of T cells in Graves' hyperthyroidism and ophthalmopathy. Amplification of TCR beta CDR3 regions was performed using RNA transcripts as template. The HTBI set primed first-round TCR CDR3 RT-PCR. TCRdb analysed the multiplex PCR reads with MiXCR anew, one entry per CDR3 protein. The sample has hundreds of thousands of distinct CDR3 sequences, roughly a sixth seen once. The specimen sequenced was blood. The receptors stem from a woman aged 50 to 60 with Graves' hyperthyroidism that later progressed to Graves' ophthalmopathy.

This clonotype was counted many times. The chain uses TRBV11-3 and TRBJ1-1; the D is unclear. Looked up from germline, CDR1 is SGHNT and CDR2 is YENEEA. The V end lost 0 bases, the J end lost 2 bases, and 13 bases lay between the germline ends. This CDR3 is 16 amino acids long. The CDR3 nucleotides read TGTGCCAGCAGCTTAGATGGGAGGACCGGTAACACTGAAGCTTTCTTT. Translating it yields CASSLDGRTGNTEAFF.

A remark on this clonotype: This may be a read error, as it is one base from a much larger clone. This rearrangement joins TRBV2 to TRBJ2-7; 7 positions agree with TRBD2. The germline gives CDR1 SNHLY, CDR2 FYNNEI. The CDR3 spans 14 residues. The DNA for the CDR3 is TGTACCAGCAGCGGGGATACCGGGTTCTACGAGCAGTACTTC. Protein: CTSSGDTGFYEQYF.

There are a few counts of this clonotype. The chain has TRBV2 and TRBJ1-5; 12 bases fit TRBD1. This CDR3 has 19 amino acids. Trimming took 6 bases from V and 0 from J; bases not matched to a gene: 12. Germline V lookup: CDR1 SNHLY, CDR2 FYNNEI. CDR3 bases: TGTGCCAGCAGCACCCTCAGGGGGACAGGGGGCTTTAGCAATCAGCCCCAGCATTTT. Its translation: CASSTLRGTGGFSNQPQHF.

The V and J genes are TRBV2 and TRBJ2-3; the match to TRBD2 covers 9 bases. The CDR3 extends over 17 amino acids. Germline CDR1 reads SNHLY; CDR2 reads FYNNEI. J lost 2 bases, V lost 2 bases, and 8 bases had no gene match. CDR3 protein: CASSELGSGGSTDTQYF. The CDR3 coding sequence is TGTGCCAGCAGTGAATTGGGTAGCGGGGGATCCACAGATACGCAGTATTTT. The full variable domain, with the rest looked up from reference TRBV2 and TRBJ2-3, is EPEVTQTPSHQVTQMGQEVILRCVPISNHLYFYWYRQILGQKVEFLVSFYNNEISEKSEIFDDQFSVERPDGSNFTLKIRSTKLEDSAMYFCASSELGSGGSTDTQYFGPGTRLTVL.

The chain combines TRBV7-9 with TRBJ1-1, with 7 positions matching TRBD1. The CDR3 extends over 17 amino acids. CDR1 and CDR2 from the germline V gene are SEHNR and FQNEAQ (reference sequence). The ends lost 4 bases at V and 2 bases at J; junction bases unmatched: 13. The CDR3 nucleotides read TGTGCCAGCAGCTCGCGACGCGCCGGGACAGTTAACACTGAAGCTTTCTTT. This codes for CASSSRRAGTVNTEAFF.

The rearrangement links TRBV9 to TRBJ2-2; D is undetermined. Germline V gene sequence: CDR1 SGDLS, CDR2 YYNGEE. This CDR3 has 16 residues. Trimming left V 0 bases short and J 3 bases short, with 12 bases between. The CDR3 protein is CASSVGSPDDTGELFF. DNA of the CDR3: TGTGCCAGCAGCGTAGGGAGTCCAGATGACACCGGGGAGCTGTTTTTT. Using reference TRBV9 and TRBJ2-2 for the parts outside the CDR3, the full variable domain is DSGVTQTPKHLITATGQRVTLRCSPRSGDLSVYWYQQSLDQGLQFLIQYYNGEERAKGNILERFSAQQFPDLHSELNLSSLELGDSALYFCASSVGSPDDTGELFFGEGSRLTVL.

At least ten counts were recorded for this clonotype. J is TRBJ2-7 and V is TRBV4-1; the D is unclear. V was shortened by 1 base and J by 3 bases, with 13 bases between the two germline ends. Germline V gene lookup returns CDR1 MGHRA and CDR2 YSYEKL. The CDR3 is made up of 15 amino acids. The CDR3 DNA follows: TGCGCCAGCAGCCAAGGGGGTGGTAGCAGCTACGAGCAGTACTTC. Its translation: CASSQGGGSSYEQYF.

Turning to this clonotype: A read error may be the cause here, since a much bigger clone is one base away. The V call is TRBV18, the J call TRBJ1-4; 7 bases match TRBD1. The CDR3 covers 15 residues. Germline values: CDR1 KGHSH, CDR2 LQKENI. The CDR3 loop is CASSQRTGHNGKLFF. The CDR3 bases are TGTGCCAGCTCCCAAAGGACAGGACATAATGGAAAACTGTTTTTT.

V usage is TRBV29-1 and J usage is TRBJ2-5, with unresolved D. Between the trimmed V and J ends, which lost 5 bases and 1 base, there was a span of 14 bases. Germline V gene data show CDR1 as SQVTM and CDR2 as ANQGSEA. This CDR3 region has 14 residues. This CDR3 is CSVQVYGGQETQYF. The CDR3 bases are TGCAGCGTTCAAGTTTACGGTGGCCAAGAGACCCAGTACTTC.

This clonotype has a handful of counts. V is TRBV5-1 and J is TRBJ1-4, with 7 bases fitting TRBD1. Germline V CDR1 and CDR2: SGHRS, YFSETQ. The CDR3 sequence is 15 residues long. V lost 4 bases to trimming and J lost 7 bases; unmatched junction nucleotides: 10. The CDR3 region is CASSRGQTDFEKLFF. Here the CDR3 DNA reads TGCGCCAGCAGCAGGGGACAGACCGACTTTGAAAAACTGTTTTTT.

Comments on this clonotype: Since a much larger clone is just one base distant, this may be a read error. This rearrangement joins TRBV6-1 to TRBJ2-5; 7 bases match TRBD1. Germline assignment: CDR1 MNHNS and CDR2 SASEGT. The V segment lost 0 bases and the J segment 5 bases; nucleotides outside the gene matches: 9. CDR3 size: 16 residues. CDR3 coding DNA: TGTGCCAGCAGTGAAGCCGGTGCAGGGGGACGGGAGACCCAGTACTTC. Encoded protein: CASSEAGAGGRETQYF.

The V and J genes are TRBV30 and TRBJ1-5, with D perhaps matching TRBD1 (6 bases). The CDR3 extends over 15 amino acids. Germline V CDR1 and CDR2: GTSNPN, SVGIG (reference sequence). V gave up 3 bases and J gave up 4 bases, with 16 bases separating them. CDR3 bases: TGTGCCTGGAGGGCGGGGGGCGCAAAAAATCAGCCCCAGCATTTT. Amino acids: CAWRAGGAKNQPQHF. Full variable domain (remainder filled in from reference TRBV30 and TRBJ1-5): SQTIHQWPATLVQPVGSPLSLECTVEGTSNPNLYWYRQAAGRGLQLLFYSVGIGQISSEVPQNLSASRPQDRQFILSSKKLLLSDSGFYLCAWRAGGAKNQPQHFGDGTRLSIL.

In this sample, this clonotype turned up many times. The genes are TRBV6-1 and TRBJ2-2; no reliable D call. The germline gives CDR1 MNHNS, CDR2 SASEGT. CDR3 length: 12 residues. Trimming stripped 7 bases from V and 7 bases from J, with 10 bases between. CDR3 DNA sequence: TGTGCCAGCACTCGTTGGGGCGGGGAGCTGTTTTTT. Translation gives CASTRWGGELFF.

About this clonotype itself: This may arise from a read error, as a much more abundant clone is one base away. V usage is TRBV7-9 and J usage is TRBJ2-6; TRBD1 is a possible D gene (5 bases). The CDR3 spans 16 residues. Germline loops: CDR1 SEHNR, CDR2 FQNEAQ (reference sequence). The CDR3 sequence: CASSSSRVSRANVLTF. In nucleotides, the CDR3 is TGTGCCAGCAGCTCATCCAGGGTCTCTAGGGCCAACGTCCTGACTTTC.

The table lists this clonotype with many counts. The V gene is TRBV5-1, the J gene TRBJ1-2; 7 bases match TRBD1. This CDR3 region has 14 residues. V lost 4 bases to trimming and J lost 3 bases; unmatched junction nucleotides: 6. In germline, CDR1 is SGHRS, CDR2 YFSETQ. In DNA form, the CDR3 reads TGCGCCAGCAGCCCGGACAGGACGGACTATGGCTACACCTTC. It translates to CASSPDRTDYGYTF. Variable domain in full (rest from reference TRBV5-1 and TRBJ1-2): KAGVTQTPRYLIKTRGQQVTLSCSPISGHRSVSWYQQTPGQGLQFLFEYFSETQRNKGNFPGRFSGRQFSNSRSEMNVSTLELGDSALYLCASSPDRTDYGYTFGSGTRLTVV.

The J gene is TRBJ1-2, the V gene TRBV6-1; D is uncertain. From germline, CDR1 is MNHNS and CDR2 SASEGT. Trimming took 6 bases from V and 0 from J, leaving 11 bases between them. CDR3 size: 14 residues. CDR3 sequence: CASSPNSANYGYTF. CDR3 nucleotide sequence: TGTGCCAGCAGCCCGAACAGCGCTAACTATGGCTACACCTTC.

This clonotype was counted many times. This sequence joins TRBV3-1 and TRBJ1-5; 10 nucleotides line up with TRBD1. This CDR3 is 16 amino acids long. V lost 1 base, J lost 7 bases, and 7 bases stayed unmatched. Germline CDR1 LGHDT, CDR2 YNNKEL (reference sequence). The CDR3 DNA follows: TGTGCCAGCAGCCAAGCCGGGACAGGGGTCTACCAGCCCCAGCATTTT. Translation: CASSQAGTGVYQPQHF.

The sample holds a few counts of this clonotype. The chain carries TRBV12-5 and TRBJ1-6, with D unclear. V gave up 1 base and J gave up 9 bases, with 7 bases separating them. Germline V gene lookup returns CDR1 LGHNT and CDR2 FRNRAP. The CDR3 extends over 13 amino acids. Here the CDR3 DNA reads TGTGCTAGTGGTTTGGAACGGGTTTCACCCCTCCACTTT. Amino acid sequence: CASGLERVSPLHF. The entire variable domain, with the rest obtained from reference TRBV12-5 and TRBJ1-6, is as follows: DARVTQTPRHKVTEMGQEVTMRCQPILGHNTVFWYRQTMMQGLELLAYFRNRAPLDDSGMPKDRFSAEMPDATLATLKIQPSEPRDSAVYFCASGLERVSPLHFGNGTRLTVT.

This clonotype was recorded at least ten times. V gene TRBV3-1 combines with J gene TRBJ2-1; the D gene is possibly TRBD2 (6 bases). CDR1 and CDR2 from the germline V gene are LGHDT and YNNKEL (reference sequence). The CDR3 extends over 14 amino acids. The V and J ends lost 4 bases and 8 bases respectively, with 15 bases between them. CDR3 protein: CASSRELANYEQFF. CDR3 sequence (DNA): TGTGCCAGCAGCCGGGAACTAGCCAACTATGAGCAGTTCTTC.

This clonotype was seen ten or more times. This rearrangement joins TRBV20-1 to TRBJ1-1; D unresolved. The V end lost 5 bases, the J end lost 4 bases, and 20 bases lay between the germline ends. Germline CDR1 and CDR2: DFQATT and SNEGSKA (reference sequence). The CDR3 loop spans 15 amino acids. CDR3 DNA sequence: TGCAGTGCTGGGTACGTTCGCGCTGGCGGCACTGAAGCTTTCTTT. Translating gives CSAGYVRAGGTEAFF.

This CDR3 reads CASSQEGGGNIQYF. CDR3 DNA: TGCGCCAGCAGCCAAGAAGGGGGGGGGAACATTCAGTACTTC. The chain recombines TRBV4-1 with TRBJ2-4, with D tentatively TRBD2 (7 bases). Looked up from germline, CDR1 is MGHRA and CDR2 is YSYEKL. The CDR3 is 14 amino acids. V was pared by 0 bases and J by 7 bases, with 10 bases between.